What follows is one T cell receptor beta chain and its context. Its specificity is unknown. This entry comes from a study of cytotoxic CD8 clonotypes in ibrutinib-treated CLL. Study summary: Investigators reported approximately 25 partial and 2 complete responses; after median roughly 70 months, around 15 patients remained remitted and approximately twelve progressed. Mean per-sample yields comprised roughly 260,000 productive templates and 80,000 to 100,000 productive rearrangements.

This CDR3 has 12 residues. In germline, CDR1 is MNHNY, CDR2 SVGAGI (reference sequence). J gave up 10 bases and V 6 bases, and 6 bases lay outside the gene matches. Produced via immunoSEQ multiplex PCR; TCRdb's table is partial and in-frame only. The sample carries roughly 58,000 clones, roughly 50% recorded once. General study findings and limits: Stable or contracted on treatment, public clonotypes were also uncommon. Lymph node repertoires were not studied, and sampling times were unmatched.

The material was PBMCs, obtained at disease progression, from a patient treated with ibrutinib. This sequence originates from a human donor with chronic lymphocytic leukemia. The J gene is TRBJ2-1, the V gene TRBV6-6, with 7 bases identical to TRBD2. The CDR3 sequence: CASSPRGDEQFF. CDR3 nucleotides: TGTGCCAGCAGCCCCCGGGGGGACGAGCAGTTCTTC.